Each of the 3 T cell receptor beta chains below was sequenced from the same sample in a study of T cell responses to AZD1222 COVID-19 vaccine. Clones were sequenced by immunoSEQ multiplex PCR, and TCRdb holds only the in-frame ones, with some missing. The profile shows about 130,000 clones, 80% to 90% of them singletons. Here the sequenced sample was peripheral blood, taken on day 0 of AZD1222 vaccination. The receptors were gathered from an adult in good health.

This clone appeared a few times. V gene TRBV12-3 or TRBV12-4 combines with J gene TRBJ1-2; D unresolved. V was trimmed by 6 bases and J by 1 base, leaving 9 bases between them. The CDR3 runs 13 residues. The CDR3 protein is CASRGGLNYGYTF. The CDR3 DNA follows: TGTGCCAGCAGGGGAGGCCTTAACTATGGCTACACCTTC.

This clone was observed a single time. This chain connects TRBV11-3 to TRBJ2-1, with D possibly matching TRBD1 (6 bases). V lost 3 bases and J lost 1, with 7 bases in between. The CDR3 is 14 amino acids. Per the germline V gene, CDR1 is SGHNT and CDR2 is YENEEA. CDR3 DNA sequence: TGTGCCAGCAGCTTTCAGGGGTCCTACAATGAGCAGTTCTTC. Its translation: CASSFQGSYNEQFF.

This chain joins TRBV5-1 and TRBJ2-7; TRBD2 matches 12 bases. The CDR3 length is 16 residues. V trimming: 4 bases; J trimming: 2 bases; junction bases outside the gene matches: 7. The germline gives CDR1 SGHRS, CDR2 YFSETQ. The CDR3, as DNA: TGCGCCAGCAGCCAACAGACTAGCGGGGGACCCTACGAGCAGTACTTC. This encodes CASSQQTSGGPYEQYF.